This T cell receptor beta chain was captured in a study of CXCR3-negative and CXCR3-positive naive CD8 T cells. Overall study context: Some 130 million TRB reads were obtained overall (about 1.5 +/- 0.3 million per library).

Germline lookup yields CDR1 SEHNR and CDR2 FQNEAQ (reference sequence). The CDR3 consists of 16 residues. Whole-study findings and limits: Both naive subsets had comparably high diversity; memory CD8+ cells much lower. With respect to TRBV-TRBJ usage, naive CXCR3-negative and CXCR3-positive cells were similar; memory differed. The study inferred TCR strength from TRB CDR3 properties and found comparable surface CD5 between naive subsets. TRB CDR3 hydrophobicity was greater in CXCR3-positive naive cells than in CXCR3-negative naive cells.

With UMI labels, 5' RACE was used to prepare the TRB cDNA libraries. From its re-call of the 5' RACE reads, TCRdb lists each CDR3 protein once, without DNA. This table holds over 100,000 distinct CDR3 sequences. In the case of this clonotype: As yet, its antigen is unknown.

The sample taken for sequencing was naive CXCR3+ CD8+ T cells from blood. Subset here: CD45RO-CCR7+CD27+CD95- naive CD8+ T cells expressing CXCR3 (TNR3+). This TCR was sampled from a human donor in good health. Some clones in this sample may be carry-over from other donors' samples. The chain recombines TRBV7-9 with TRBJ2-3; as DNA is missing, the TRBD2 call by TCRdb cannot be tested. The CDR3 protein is CASSSGGTRRTDTQYF.